This TCR beta chain was identified in a study of tumor and adjacent non-tumor tissue in lung cancer. General study findings and limits: In normal lung, the top 100 clones were significantly more dominant than in tumor. Compared with tumor, normal lung showed significantly lower TCR diversity.

The template was RNA from unsorted bulk tissue. Distant lung tissue was collected more than 3 cm away from the tumor edge. This clonotype was recorded many times. What it recognizes is unknown. Looked up from germline, CDR1 is SGHNT and CDR2 is YYREEE (reference sequence). The V and J ends lost 2 bases and 2 bases respectively, with 11 bases between them. The CDR3 totals 14 residues. The library came from three nested PCR rounds adapted from ARM-PCR protocols. MiXCR was run by TCRdb on the multiplex PCR reads, yielding one entry per CDR3 protein. Found here are around 57,000 distinct CDR3 sequences, around two thirds of them singletons; the top ten hold around 33%.

The receptor was isolated from a man between 70 and 80 years old with non-small cell lung cancer. The chain employs TRBV5-4 and TRBJ2-7; weak D call: TRBD1 (6 bases). Sequencing was performed on distant non-tumor lung tissue. The CDR3 spells CASSFWDKAYEQYF. The CDR3 bases are TGTGCCAGCAGCTTTTGGGACAAAGCCTACGAGCAGTACTTC.